One TCR beta chain is described in this entry. The antigen is unknown. This record belongs to a study of T cell repertoires in cytomegalovirus infection. Study details: An indication of both CMV infection and matching HLA type came from public TCR beta signatures. General study points: The ex vivo response was dominated by HLA-C-restricted CMV-specific TCR beta clonotypes.

Germline trimming cut 4 bases from V and 6 bases from J; bases unmatched to any gene: 5. Germline CDR1 MDHEN, CDR2 SYDVKM. CDR3 length: 14 residues. TCRdb called the reads again in MiXCR, with one record for every CDR3 protein. The sample consists of 200,000 to 300,000 distinct CDR3 sequences, approximately 13% of them appearing once. Sequencing used PBMCs. V gene TRBV28 combines with J gene TRBJ1-1; 10 nucleotides line up with TRBD1. This TCR was sampled from a human donor in good health (CMV status not recorded). Some clones in this sample may be carry-over from other donors' samples. The CDR3 here is CASSSGQGEAEAFF. CDR3 sequence (DNA): TGTGCCAGCAGTTCCGGACAGGGGGAGGCTGAAGCTTTCTTT. Drawing the rest from reference TRBV28 and TRBJ1-1, the complete variable domain is DVKVTQSSRYLVKRTGEKVFLECVQDMDHENMFWYRQDPGLGLRLIYFSYDVKMKEKGDIPEGYSVSREKKERFSLILESASTNQTSMYLCASSSGQGEAEAFFGQGTRLTVV.